These 9 T cell receptor beta chains share one sample of origin, sequenced in a study of shared T cell receptors in the human thymus listed by TCRdb under 2021. The method was the immunoSEQ multiplex PCR assay. In its TCRdb copy, this immuneACCESS table keeps in-frame sequences only and misses some clones. Where compared with another copy, unresolved V genes explain less than half of these, and the others have no known cause. Here the sample has approximately 730,000 clones; over 75% occur a single time. Of the sample, under 0.012% is held by the ten largest clones. The same specimen was also included in a second study, on human thymus T cells.

Sequencing was performed on thymocytes. The source is a girl in the first two years of life with a congenital heart defect. Donor details come from another sample of the same person, matched by shared clones.

This clone has just one count. V is TRBV7-2 and J is TRBJ1-1; D ambiguous. Trimming left V 5 bases short and J 1 base short, with 8 bases between. CDR1 SGHTA and CDR2 FQGNSA come from the germline V gene. This CDR3 comprises 13 residues. CDR3 sequence reads: CASSEGGNTEAFF. The CDR3 bases are TGTGCCAGCAGCGAGGGAGGGAACACTGAAGCTTTCTTT.

The V call is TRBV28, the J call TRBJ1-5; 9 bases match TRBD1. After removal of 3 bases from V and 3 bases from J, the junction contained 6 bases not matched to a gene. CDR3 length equals 16 residues. In germline, CDR1 is MDHEN, CDR2 SYDVKM. CDR3 residues: CASSLGDRVVNQPQHF. The CDR3 DNA sequence: TGTGCCAGCAGTTTGGGGGACAGGGTTGTCAATCAGCCCCAGCATTTT.

This rearrangement joins TRBV11-3 to TRBJ1-2; D unresolved. CDR1 is SGHNT, CDR2 YENEEA, per germline. Deletions cut 3 bases from V and 4 bases from J, with 3 bases between. The length of the CDR3 is 11 residues. DNA of the CDR3: TGTGCCAGCAGCTTCTCCTATGGCTACACCTTC. This translates into CASSFSYGYTF.

J is TRBJ1-1 and V is TRBV19; D perhaps matches TRBD1 (5 bases). Trimming cost V 7 bases and J 1 base, with 10 bases left between them. The CDR3 is made up of 13 amino acids. CDR1 is LNHDA, CDR2 SQIVND, per germline (reference sequence). The CDR3 protein is CASNSDRNTEAFF. CDR3 nucleotide sequence: TGTGCCAGTAATTCTGACAGGAACACTGAAGCTTTCTTT. Together with reference TRBV19 and TRBJ1-1, the CDR3 gives the full variable domain: DGGITQSPKYLFRKEGQNVTLSCEQNLNHDAMYWYRQDPGQGLRLIYYSQIVNDFQKGDIAEGYSVSREKKESFPLTVTSAQKNPTAFYLCASNSDRNTEAFFGQGTRLTVV.

This chain uses TRBV9 with TRBJ1-2; 7 positions match TRBD1. CDR1 and CDR2 (germline): SGDLS, YYNGEE. Trimming at V came to 0 bases and at J to 3 bases, leaving 8 bases not matched to a gene. This CDR3 spans 16 amino acids. The DNA for the CDR3 is TGTGCCAGCAGCGTAGCTACAGGGGATAGACACTATGGCTACACCTTC. Its protein product is CASSVATGDRHYGYTF.

V gene TRBV7-2 combines with J gene TRBJ1-2; D gene ambiguous. This CDR3 region has 13 residues. The ends were cut back, 1 base at V and 8 bases at J, with 11 bases in the middle. The germline CDR1 and CDR2 sequences are SGHTA and FQGNSA. The CDR3 spells CASSLGRSGGYTF. Written as DNA, the CDR3 is TGTGCCAGCAGCTTAGGCAGGTCAGGAGGCTACACCTTC.

V and J are TRBV7-9 and TRBJ1-2; perhaps TRBD1 as D (5 bases). The CDR3 loop spans 14 amino acids. Germline assignment: CDR1 SEHNR and CDR2 FQNEAQ (reference sequence). The V gene lost 4 bases and the J gene lost 1 base, with 10 bases spanning the gap. CDR3 in DNA: TGTGCCAGCAGCTCAAACAGGCTTAACTATGGCTACACCTTC. Translation gives CASSSNRLNYGYTF.

The CDR3 DNA reads as TGTGCCTGGAGTGTCTCTACAGCGGAAGGCTTCCTACAGCCAACCAGGGACAGAGAGTACGAGCAGTACTTC. It encodes CAWSVSTAEGFLQPTRDREYEQYF. This chain uses TRBV30 with TRBJ2-7, with 7 bases that match TRBD1. Trimming cost V 0 bases and J 4 bases; bases outside gene matches: 36. The CDR3 spans 24 residues. Germline V gene lookup returns CDR1 GTSNPN and CDR2 SVGIG (reference sequence). The whole variable domain, filled in from reference TRBV30 and TRBJ2-7, reads SQTIHQWPATLVQPVGSPLSLECTVEGTSNPNLYWYRQAAGRGLQLLFYSVGIGQISSEVPQNLSASRPQDRQFILSSKKLLLSDSGFYLCAWSVSTAEGFLQPTRDREYEQYFGPGTRLTVT.

J is TRBJ1-1 and V is TRBV6-5, with 7 bases that match TRBD1. The J segment lost 2 bases and the V segment lost 7 bases, leaving 10 bases of the junction unmatched. In germline, CDR1 is MNHEY, CDR2 SVGAGI. This CDR3 has 15 residues. The CDR3 region has the DNA TGTGCCAGCACCAACACAGGGGCTGGAAACACTGAAGCTTTCTTT. Translation gives CASTNTGAGNTEAFF.